This T cell receptor (beta chain) was sequenced for a study of shared clonotypes between healthy human individuals. Overall study context: Each donor's CD8 memory used one plate, CD8 naive two, each CD4 subset three. Whole-study findings and limits: Larger richness was generally estimated for naive than memory subsets.

Produced via immunoSEQ multiplex PCR; TCRdb's table is partial and in-frame only. The data contain around 1,900,000 clones, 93% of them seen just once; the ten biggest clones take up around 1.7%. V shed 8 bases and J 10 bases; nucleotides not matched to a gene: 5. The CDR3 totals 11 residues. The germline V gene has CDR1 MDHEN and CDR2 SYDVKM. It was CD45RO-negative cells, positively selected for CCR7, that made up naive CD8 cells, with terminally differentiated effector memory CD45RA+ cells excluded. Healthy adults negative for HIV, lacking recent acute infections or vaccinations, served as donors. Note on this clone: Antigen: not known.

V is TRBV28 and J is TRBJ2-1; TRBD2 agrees at 7 bases. The sample taken for sequencing was naive CD8+ T cells from PBMCs. The receptor comes from a man aged 18 to 30 in good health. Some clones in this sample may be carry-over from other donors' samples. The CDR3 DNA follows: TGTGCCAGCCGGGAGGCCCAAGAGCAGTTCTTC. Amino acids: CASREAQEQFF.